This entry describes one T cell receptor beta chain. Its antigen remains unidentified. Sequencing relied on a cDNA template that was reverse transcribed from extracted RNA. Sequencing used immunoSEQ multiplex PCR; TCRdb keeps in-frame clones, though not all of them. The sample comprises over 8,500 clones, approximately 61% of which are singletons, and roughly 15% rests with the top ten. The record originates from a study of CD8+ T cells in alopecia areata. Study-wide context: Tofacitinib ran for 6 to 18 months before 6 months off drug.

Study-wide results and caveats: Resident alphabeta T-cell populations of normal skin are likewise subject to sequencing in scalp samples. Elevated clonality characterized lesional scalp relative to normal scalp, particularly in alopecia totalis/universalis. Sharing of TCR sequences between patients (possibly for HLA-related reasons) was less clear than in mice.

Peripheral blood and lesional scalp punch biopsies were taken from alopecia areata patients. The receptor comes from a human donor with alopecia areata. Material for sequencing was skin.

The CDR3 nucleotides are TGTGCCAGCAGTTCAATATATAACCCTCACAGGGGGCGGGAAAACGAGCAGTACTTC. This translates into CASSSIYNPHRGRENEQYF. The rearrangement joins TRBV27 to TRBJ2-7; 9 positions match TRBD1. The trim removed 4 bases at V and 5 bases at J, leaving 21 bases unmatched. The CDR3 has 19 amino acids. Germline V gene data show CDR1 as MNHEY and CDR2 as SMNVEV (reference sequence).